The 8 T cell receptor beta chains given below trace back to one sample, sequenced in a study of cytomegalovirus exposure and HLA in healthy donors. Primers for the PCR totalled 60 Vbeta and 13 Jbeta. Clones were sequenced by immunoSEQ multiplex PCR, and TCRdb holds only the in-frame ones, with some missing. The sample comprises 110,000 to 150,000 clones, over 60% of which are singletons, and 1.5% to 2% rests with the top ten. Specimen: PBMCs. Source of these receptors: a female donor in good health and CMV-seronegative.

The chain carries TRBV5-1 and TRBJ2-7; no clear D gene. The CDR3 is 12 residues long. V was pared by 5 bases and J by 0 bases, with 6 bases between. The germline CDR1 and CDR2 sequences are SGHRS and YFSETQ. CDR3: CASSADSYEQYF. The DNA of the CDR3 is TGCGCCAGCAGTGCGGACTCCTACGAGCAGTACTTC.

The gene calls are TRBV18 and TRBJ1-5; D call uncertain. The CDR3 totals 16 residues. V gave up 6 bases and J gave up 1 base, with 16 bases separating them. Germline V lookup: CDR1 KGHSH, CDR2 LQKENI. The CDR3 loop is CASSREAGSSNQPQHF. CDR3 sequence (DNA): TGTGCCAGCTCGCGGGAGGCGGGTTCGAGCAATCAGCCCCAGCATTTT.

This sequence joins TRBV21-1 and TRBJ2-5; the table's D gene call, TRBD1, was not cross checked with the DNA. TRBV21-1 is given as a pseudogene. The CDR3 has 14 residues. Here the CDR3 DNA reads TGTGCCAGCACTCGGGACAGAGCATGTCGGGGCCAGTACTTC. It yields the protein CASTRDRACRGQYF.

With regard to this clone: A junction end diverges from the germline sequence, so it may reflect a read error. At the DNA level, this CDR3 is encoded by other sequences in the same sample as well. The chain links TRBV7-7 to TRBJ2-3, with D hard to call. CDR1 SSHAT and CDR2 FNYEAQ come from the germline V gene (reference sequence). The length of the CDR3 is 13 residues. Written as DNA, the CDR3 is TGTGCTAGCAGCTTGAGTGGCACAGATACGCAGTATTTT. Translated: CASSLSGTDTQYF.

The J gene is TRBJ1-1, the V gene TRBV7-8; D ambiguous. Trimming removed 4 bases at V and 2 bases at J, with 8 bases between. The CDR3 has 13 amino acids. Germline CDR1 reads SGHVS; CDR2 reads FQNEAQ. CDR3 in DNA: TGTGCCAGCAGCTCCCATACAAACACTGAAGCTTTCTTT. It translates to CASSSHTNTEAFF.

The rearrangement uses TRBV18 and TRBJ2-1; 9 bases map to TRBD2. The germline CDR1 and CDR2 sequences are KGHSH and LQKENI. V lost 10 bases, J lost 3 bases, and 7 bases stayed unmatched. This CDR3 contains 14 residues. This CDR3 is CATRPSGVYNEQFF. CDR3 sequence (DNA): TGTGCCACAAGGCCTAGCGGGGTCTACAATGAGCAGTTCTTC.

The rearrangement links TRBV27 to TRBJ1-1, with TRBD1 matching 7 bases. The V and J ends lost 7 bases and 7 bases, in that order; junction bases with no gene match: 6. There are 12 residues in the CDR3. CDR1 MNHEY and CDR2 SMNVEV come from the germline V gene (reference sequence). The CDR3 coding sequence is TGTGCCAGCACAGAGGGACAGAATGAAGCTTTCTTT. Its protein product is CASTEGQNEAFF.

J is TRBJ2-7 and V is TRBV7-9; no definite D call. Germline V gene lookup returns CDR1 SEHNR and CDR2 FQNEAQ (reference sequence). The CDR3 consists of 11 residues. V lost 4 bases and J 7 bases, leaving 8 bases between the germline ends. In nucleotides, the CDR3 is TGTGCCAGCAGCTCCAACCAGGAGCAGTACTTC. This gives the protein CASSSNQEQYF.